The clone carrying this TCR beta chain was detected many times. Its antigen is currently unknown. The V segment lost 6 bases and the J segment 8 bases; nucleotides outside the gene matches: 6. Germline loops: CDR1 SQVTM, CDR2 ANQGSEA. This CDR3 is built from 13 residues. Specified time point: sample taken at primary tumor resection. The approximately 72 donors had untreated early-stage non-small cell lung cancer. The source of the sample is a study of spatial heterogeneity in lung cancer. Every individual TCR cDNA molecule carried its own unique molecular identifier, which allowed correction of PCR and sequencing errors. TCRdb redid the calling of the 5' RACE reads with MiXCR, one entry per CDR3 protein. This table has a few thousand distinct CDR3 sequences, around 5% appearing once. Study-wide findings and caveats: Ubiquitous and regional expanded TCR counts mirrored ubiquitous and regional nonsynonymous mutation counts, respectively. Tumoral mutation counts were tracked by counts of expanded intratumoral alpha and beta TCRs.

This sequence joins TRBV29-1 and TRBJ1-6; TRBD1 aligns across 8 bases. The sequencing used lung tumor tissue, collected at surgery. The clonotype comes from a male donor with early-stage non-small cell lung cancer. Written as DNA, the CDR3 is TGCAGCGTCGGACAGGGAGTAGATTCACCCCTCCACTTT. Amino acid sequence: CSVGQGVDSPLHF.